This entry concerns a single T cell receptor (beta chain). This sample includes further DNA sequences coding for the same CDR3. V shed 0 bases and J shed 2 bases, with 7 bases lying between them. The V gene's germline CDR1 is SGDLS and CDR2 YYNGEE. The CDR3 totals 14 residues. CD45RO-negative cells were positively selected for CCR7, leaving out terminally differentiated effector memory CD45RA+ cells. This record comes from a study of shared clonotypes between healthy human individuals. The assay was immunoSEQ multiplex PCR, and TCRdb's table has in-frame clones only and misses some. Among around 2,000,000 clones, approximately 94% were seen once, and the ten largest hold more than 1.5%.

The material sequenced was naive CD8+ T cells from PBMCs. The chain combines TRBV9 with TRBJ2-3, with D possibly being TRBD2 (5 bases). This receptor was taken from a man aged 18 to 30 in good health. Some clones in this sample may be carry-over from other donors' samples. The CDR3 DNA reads TGTGCCAGCAGCGTAGGACTAACCACAGATACGCAGTATTTT. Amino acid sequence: CASSVGLTTDTQYF.